This T cell receptor beta chain comes out of a study of cytomegalovirus exposure and HLA in healthy donors. Primers: 60 Vbeta forward and 13 Jbeta reverse. Measured with immunoSEQ multiplex PCR; TCRdb has only the in-frame clones, and not every one. The profile shows some 71,000 clones, 65% to 70% of them singletons. From germline, CDR1 is MNHNY and CDR2 SVGAGI (reference sequence). This CDR3 comprises 16 residues. J was trimmed by 0 bases and V by 4 bases; bases with no gene match: 7. The chain uses TRBV6-6 and TRBJ2-3; 7 nucleotides line up with TRBD1. This receptor was obtained from a man aged 35-49 years in good health and CMV-seropositive. What was sequenced was PBMCs. The CDR3, as DNA: TGTGCCAGCAGTTCCCTACCGGGACAGAGCACAGATACGCAGTATTTT. Translating gives CASSSLPGQSTDTQYF.